This entry lists 26 T cell receptor beta chains sequenced from one sample in a study of shared T cell receptors in the human thymus. Sequenced by immunoSEQ multiplex PCR; TCRdb stores in-frame clones only, minus some. The table has roughly 410,000 clones, approximately 95% seen once. Sample: thymocytes. These receptors originate from a human donor.

V and J are TRBV27 and TRBJ2-1, with 13 nucleotides matching TRBD2. After removal of 4 bases from V and 1 base from J, the junction contained 10 bases not matched to a gene. The CDR3 spans 19 residues. Germline-derived CDR1 and CDR2 are MNHEY and SMNVEV (reference sequence). This CDR3 is CASSWIGLAGVVSYNEQFF. CDR3 coding DNA: TGTGCCAGCAGTTGGATCGGACTAGCGGGAGTAGTTTCCTACAATGAGCAGTTCTTC.

The count of this clone is one. The chain recombines TRBV5-6 with TRBJ1-4; D is uncertain. V lost 4 bases and J lost 7, with 14 bases in between. The germline CDR1 and CDR2 sequences are SGHDT and YYEEEE. The CDR3 consists of 14 residues. The CDR3 DNA reads as TGTGCCAGCAGCGAAGGGCATCGAGGTGAAAAACTGTTTTTT. Translating gives CASSEGHRGEKLFF.

This chain links TRBV7-2 with TRBJ2-3; 9 nucleotides agree with TRBD2. The CDR3 sequence is 13 residues long. Germline CDR1 is SGHTA and CDR2 is FQGNSA. V lost 5 bases to trimming and J lost 7 bases; unmatched junction nucleotides: 4. In DNA, the CDR3 is TGTGCCAGCAGCCACGGACTAGCGTATACGCAGTATTTT. Translated: CASSHGLAYTQYF.

The rearrangement joins TRBV15 to TRBJ2-7; no clear D. V was cut by 0 bases and J by 2 bases, with 11 bases left in between. The CDR3 totals 15 residues. Germline loops: CDR1 LNHNV, CDR2 YYDKDF (reference sequence). The CDR3 spells CATSRDFGLAYEQYF. DNA of the CDR3: TGTGCCACCAGCAGAGATTTCGGGCTGGCCTACGAGCAGTACTTC.

In DNA form, the CDR3 reads TGTGCCAGCAGCTTAGGGTCCCCCCGTGCTAGCACAGATACGCAGTATTTT. Encoded protein: CASSLGSPRASTDTQYF. The rearrangement joins TRBV7-6 to TRBJ2-3; the D is unclear. The CDR3 is 17 amino acids. Trimming removed 1 base at V and 0 bases at J, with 14 bases between. The germline V gene encodes CDR1 SGHVS and CDR2 FNYEAQ.

The rearrangement links TRBV28 to TRBJ1-1; tentative D call: TRBD1 (5 bases). The germline V and J ends were trimmed by 5 bases and 1 base, with 14 bases remaining between them. The length of the CDR3 is 15 residues. Germline CDR1 is MDHEN and CDR2 is SYDVKM. DNA for the CDR3: TGTGCCAGCAGTCTTAGGGGCACGGGGAACACTGAAGCTTTCTTT. This codes for CASSLRGTGNTEAFF.

V and J are TRBV6-1 and TRBJ2-7; a weak D match, TRBD1 (5 bases). Germline assignment: CDR1 MNHNS and CDR2 SASEGT. Trimming cost V 5 bases and J 1 base, with 9 bases left between them. This CDR3 has 13 amino acids. The CDR3 DNA follows: TGTGCCAGCAGTTCAGGGATTTCCTACGAGCAGTACTTC. It specifies CASSSGISYEQYF.

V and J are TRBV28 and TRBJ2-4; 7 bases line up with TRBD1. This CDR3 has 19 amino acids. Unmatched junction bases numbered 18, after V lost 6 bases and J lost 1 base. The germline gives CDR1 MDHEN, CDR2 SYDVKM. The CDR3 DNA reads TGTGCCAGCAGACCTCTTATAGACAGGGCCAACCGGGCCAAAAACATTCAGTACTTC. This translates into CASRPLIDRANRAKNIQYF.

In DNA form, the CDR3 reads TGTGCCACCAGCACCCGACTAGCGGGAGAACGCTCCTACAATGAGCAGTTCTTC. This sequence encodes CATSTRLAGERSYNEQFF. The chain carries TRBV15 and TRBJ2-1; the match to TRBD2 covers 12 bases. CDR3 length: 18 residues. Germline values: CDR1 LNHNV, CDR2 YYDKDF (reference sequence). V was clipped by 4 bases and J by 0 bases; unmatched bases: 7. The full variable domain, completed using reference TRBV15 and TRBJ2-1, is DAMVIQNPRYQVTQFGKPVTLSCSQTLNHNVMYWYQQKSSQAPKLLFHYYDKDFNNEADTPDNFQSRRPNTSFCFLDIRSPGLGDTAMYLCATSTRLAGERSYNEQFFGPGTRLTVL.

The CDR3 coding sequence is TGTGCCAGCAGCTTAACCATTCACAGGGGGTATAGCAATCAGCCCCAGCATTTT. Translated, it gives CASSLTIHRGYSNQPQHF. V usage is TRBV13 and J usage is TRBJ1-5; 8 nucleotides align to TRBD1. In germline, CDR1 is PRHDT, CDR2 FYEKMQ (reference sequence). Trimming took 2 bases from V and 0 from J; bases not matched to a gene: 9. This CDR3 has 18 residues. Drawing the rest from reference TRBV13 and TRBJ1-5, the complete variable domain is AAGVIQSPRHLIKEKRETATLKCYPIPRHDTVYWYQQGPGQDPQFLISFYEKMQSDKGSIPDRFSAQQFSDYHSELNMSSLELGDSALYFCASSLTIHRGYSNQPQHFGDGTRLSIL.

The CDR3, as DNA: TGCGCCAGCAGTCAAATACAGGGATGCTCCGGAAACACCATATATTTT. Translation gives CASSQIQGCSGNTIYF. This rearrangement joins TRBV23-1 to TRBJ1-3; D perhaps matches TRBD1 (6 bases). TRBV23-1 is designated an ORF whose function remains uncertain. V gave up 2 bases and J gave up 4 bases, with 15 bases separating them. The CDR3 spans 16 residues.

This chain connects TRBV5-1 to TRBJ1-1; 9 nucleotides align to TRBD1. Losses at the gene ends were 4 bases for V and 4 bases for J; bases not matched to a gene: 8. The CDR3 length is 15 residues. Per the germline V gene, CDR1 is SGHRS and CDR2 is YFSETQ. The CDR3 loop reads CASSPTQGAGTEAFF. CDR3 coding DNA: TGCGCCAGCAGCCCGACACAGGGGGCAGGCACTGAAGCTTTCTTT.

The sample holds a few counts of this clone. V usage is TRBV7-6 and J usage is TRBJ1-1; a weak D match, TRBD1 (5 bases). Trimming took 11 bases from V and 8 from J, leaving 9 bases between them. The CDR3 is 9 residues long. Per the germline V gene, CDR1 is SGHVS and CDR2 is FNYEAQ. Here the CDR3 DNA reads TGTGCCGGGGGAGGCGAAGCTTTCTTT. It specifies CAGGGEAFF. Complete variable domain (other parts from reference TRBV7-6 and TRBJ1-1): GAGVSQSPRYKVTKRGQDVALRCDPISGHVSLYWYRQALGQGPEFLTYFNYEAQQDKSGLPNDRFSAERPEGSISTLTIQRTEQRDSAMYRCAGGGEAFFGQGTRLTVV.

V gene TRBV18 combines with J gene TRBJ2-5; 8 bases align to TRBD1. The V gene's germline CDR1 is KGHSH and CDR2 LQKENI. Trimming removed 4 bases from V and 4 bases from J; junction bases left unmatched: 11. This CDR3 is built from 16 residues. CDR3 coding DNA: TGTGCCAGCTCACTCGGACAGGGTGGACGGGTAGAGACCCAGTACTTC. Translated, it gives CASSLGQGGRVETQYF.

The V call is TRBV7-2, the J call TRBJ1-4; D may be TRBD1 (5 bases). The germline V and J ends were trimmed by 5 bases and 5 bases, with 18 bases remaining between them. This CDR3 has 16 residues. Germline loops: CDR1 SGHTA, CDR2 FQGNSA. The CDR3 loop reads CASSPKLTALNEKLFF. CDR3 nucleotides: TGTGCCAGCAGCCCAAAGCTGACAGCCTTAAATGAAAAACTGTTTTTT.

The chain employs TRBV28 and TRBJ2-3; possibly TRBD1 for D (6 bases). Between the trimmed V and J ends, which lost 1 base and 6 bases, there was a span of 14 bases. CDR3 length equals 15 residues. The germline V gene encodes CDR1 MDHEN and CDR2 SYDVKM. CDR3 coding DNA: TGTGCCAGCAGTTTATTAACAGGGAACGGGGATACGCAGTATTTT. Amino acids: CASSLLTGNGDTQYF.

The rearrangement uses TRBV11-3 and TRBJ2-1; D unresolved. V lost 4 bases and J 5 bases, leaving 3 bases between the germline ends. The length of the CDR3 is 11 residues. Germline V gives CDR1 SGHNT, CDR2 YENEEA. CDR3 coding DNA: TGTGCCAGCAGCTCTAACAATGAGCAGTTCTTC. Protein product: CASSSNNEQFF.

The chain couples TRBV15 to TRBJ1-1; the match to TRBD1 covers 10 bases. Germline V lookup: CDR1 LNHNV, CDR2 YYDKDF (reference sequence). Unmatched junction bases numbered 6, after V lost 4 bases and J lost 4 bases. This CDR3 is 15 amino acids long. The CDR3 DNA reads TGTGCCACCAGCACTCCCGGACAGGGGGGCACTGAAGCTTTCTTT. Translated, it gives CATSTPGQGGTEAFF.

This clone has only one observation. V and J are TRBV15 and TRBJ1-3, with TRBD1 matching 8 bases. J gave up 1 base and V 0 bases, and 2 bases lay outside the gene matches. Germline-derived CDR1 and CDR2 are LNHNV and YYDKDF (reference sequence). The CDR3 loop spans 16 amino acids. The CDR3: CATSRERTGSGNTIYF. In nucleotides, the CDR3 is TGTGCCACCAGCAGAGAAAGGACAGGGTCTGGAAACACCATATATTTT.

V usage is TRBV27 and J usage is TRBJ2-7; TRBD2 agrees at 7 bases. J gave up 2 bases and V 2 bases, and 3 bases lay outside the gene matches. The germline V gene encodes CDR1 MNHEY and CDR2 SMNVEV (reference sequence). The CDR3 covers 14 residues. CDR3 sequence reads: CASSLRGVTYEQYF. The CDR3 coding sequence is TGTGCCAGCAGTTTACGGGGGGTTACCTACGAGCAGTACTTC.

This chain connects TRBV25-1 to TRBJ2-5; D remains unclear. V lost 7 bases to trimming and J lost 2 bases, with 5 bases between them. The length of the CDR3 is 11 residues. Germline CDR1 reads MGHDK; CDR2 reads SYGVNS. The DNA of the CDR3 is TGTGCCAGCAACTTACAAGAGACCCAGTACTTC. Amino acids: CASNLQETQYF.

The genes are TRBV2 and TRBJ1-5; unclear D gene. CDR3 length: 14 residues. V gave up 8 bases and J gave up 2 bases, with 13 bases separating them. Germline V gives CDR1 SNHLY, CDR2 FYNNEI. This chain's CDR3 is CASRRLDGNQPQHF. CDR3 nucleotides: TGTGCCAGCCGGAGATTGGACGGCAATCAGCCCCAGCATTTT.

The genes are TRBV14 and TRBJ2-7; the match to TRBD1 covers 7 bases. The CDR3 is 15 residues long. The V and J ends lost 4 bases and 2 bases, in that order; junction bases with no gene match: 8. The germline V gene has CDR1 SGHDN and CDR2 FVKESK. CDR3 amino acids: CASSLMDRRAYEQYF. Written as DNA, the CDR3 is TGTGCCAGCAGCCTGATGGACAGGCGGGCCTACGAGCAGTACTTC. The full variable domain, its missing parts supplied by reference TRBV14 and TRBJ2-7, is EAGVTQFPSHSVIEKGQTVTLRCDPISGHDNLYWYRRVMGKEIKFLLHFVKESKQDESGMPNNRFLAERTGGTYSTLKVQPAELEDSGVYFCASSLMDRRAYEQYFGPGTRLTVT.

The chain carries TRBV7-2 and TRBJ2-1; the match to TRBD2 covers 10 bases. V lost 3 bases to trimming and J lost 10 bases; unmatched junction nucleotides: 12. The CDR3 loop spans 16 amino acids. Germline V gene data show CDR1 as SGHTA and CDR2 as FQGNSA. CDR3: CASSFFGASGSREQFF. The CDR3 DNA is TGTGCCAGCAGCTTCTTCGGGGCTAGCGGGAGTCGAGAGCAGTTCTTC.

V usage is TRBV5-4 and J usage is TRBJ2-4, with 10 bases matching TRBD1. V shed 2 bases and J 6 bases; nucleotides not matched to a gene: 5. CDR3 length equals 15 residues. Germline V lookup: CDR1 SGHNT, CDR2 YYREEE (reference sequence). The CDR3 spells CASSFDRGHGNIQYF. The CDR3 DNA reads as TGTGCCAGCAGCTTCGACAGGGGGCATGGAAACATTCAGTACTTC.

The chain combines TRBV6-1 with TRBJ2-7; 8 positions agree with TRBD1. CDR1 is MNHNS and CDR2 is SASEGT in the germline V gene. CDR3 size: 16 residues. Losses at the gene ends were 2 bases for V and 2 bases for J; bases not matched to a gene: 8. CDR3 sequence reads: CASSEFSFRGPYEQYF. DNA of the CDR3: TGTGCCAGCAGTGAATTTTCCTTCAGGGGGCCCTACGAGCAGTACTTC.